The present entry profiles one T cell receptor beta chain with its context. The antigen remains unidentified. The data were taken from a study of T cell responses to AZD1222 COVID-19 vaccine. The study, taken as a whole, reports: At 160-218 and 743-854, vaccine-associated CD4 TCRs were dominant, and they spanned spike.

Repertoires were generated with immunoSEQ multiplex PCR, while TCRdb's copy carries only in-frame clones and drops some. The table lists around 67,000 clones, 83% of them singletons, with about 6% in the top ten. Losses at the gene ends were 4 bases for V and 5 bases for J; bases not matched to a gene: 10. Germline V lookup: CDR1 SGHNT, CDR2 YYREEE (reference sequence). The CDR3 sequence is 17 residues long. This clonotype was obtained from an adult who received the AZD1222 COVID-19 vaccine. The source was peripheral blood, collected 28 days after the second AZD1222 dose. The chain employs TRBV5-4 and TRBJ1-6; 9 bases fit TRBD1. Here the CDR3 reads CASSPRDRVSNNSPLHF. The CDR3 bases are TGTGCCAGCAGCCCCCGGGACAGGGTCTCGAATAATTCACCCCTCCACTTT.